Listed here are 4 T cell receptor beta chains from one sample, sequenced in a study of regulatory T cells in long-lasting Graves disease. Construction of TCR beta libraries relied on iRepertoire HTBI primers and on Arm-PCR targeting CDR3 regions. TCRdb reanalysed the multiplex PCR reads using MiXCR and keeps one entry per CDR3 protein. The sample includes roughly 450,000 distinct CDR3 sequences, 20% to 25% of them seen just once. The sample's time point: persistent/refractory GD, antithyroid drugs over 5 years with positive TRAb. After RNA was extracted from PBMCs, the TCR library was made from it. The sequenced sample was peripheral blood mononuclear cells (PBMCs), obtained when the disease was refractory, from a patient treated with antithyroid drugs. These receptors were collected from a female donor with Graves disease.

In its sample, this clonotype was seen many times. CDR3 amino acids: CASKERRFETQYF. For the CDR3, the DNA is TGTGCCAGCAAGGAGCGTCGATTCGAGACCCAGTACTTC. The genes are TRBV28 and TRBJ2-5; D gene unclear. There are 13 residues in the CDR3. In germline, CDR1 is MDHEN, CDR2 SYDVKM. Trimming stripped 7 bases from V and 5 bases from J, with 14 bases between.

This chain uses TRBV7-2 with TRBJ1-2; no clear D gene. Trimming left V 3 bases short and J 3 bases short, with 8 bases between. Germline assignment: CDR1 SGHTA and CDR2 FQGNSA. The CDR3 is 13 residues long. For the CDR3, the DNA is TGTGCCAGCAGCTTGGCCCTTGACTATGGCTACACCTTC. As protein: CASSLALDYGYTF.

The V call is TRBV5-1, the J call TRBJ1-6; the match to TRBD1 covers 8 bases. Germline values: CDR1 SGHRS, CDR2 YFSETQ. The CDR3 covers 15 residues. The V gene end was trimmed by 3 bases and the J gene end by 10 bases; junction bases not matched to a gene: 9. As DNA, the CDR3 is TGCGCCAGCAGCTCGGAGGGGACAGGTCAATCACCCCTCCACTTT. Translated: CASSSEGTGQSPLHF.

This clonotype was counted a few times. The rearrangement uses TRBV20-1 and TRBJ1-1; TRBD1 is a possible D gene (6 bases). Germline V CDR1 and CDR2: DFQATT, SNEGSKA (reference sequence). This CDR3 is 16 amino acids long. V was shortened by 0 bases and J by 1 base, with 15 bases between the two germline ends. The CDR3 coding sequence is TGCAGTGCTAGAGATATCCTGCCGGGGGCGAACACTGAAGCTTTCTTT. It yields the protein CSARDILPGANTEAFF.